Below are 28 T cell receptor beta chains sequenced from a single sample in a study of blood T cell repertoires in COVID-19. TCRdb keeps only in-frame clones here, not all; method: immunoSEQ multiplex PCR. The sample has roughly 58,000 clones; roughly two thirds are singletons. The sample was PBMCs or T cells enriched from blood (not recorded which). The source of these receptors is a woman aged 55-75 years who had been exposed to COVID-19.

Note on this clone: One base away lies a much larger clone, so this may be a sequencing read error. This same CDR3 is encoded by further DNA sequences in the sample. The DNA for the CDR3 is TGTGCCACCAGTGATGACGGACAGCCCTATGGCTACACCTTC. It yields the protein CATSDDGQPYGYTF. The rearrangement uses TRBV24-1 and TRBJ1-2, with D possibly being TRBD1 (6 bases). This CDR3 has 14 amino acids. Trimming cost V 3 bases and J 4 bases, with 11 bases left between them. Germline V gene lookup returns CDR1 KGHDR and CDR2 SFDVKD.

This clone was observed a handful of times. The V and J genes are TRBV2 and TRBJ1-1; D possibly corresponds to TRBD1 (6 bases). Looked up from germline, CDR1 is SNHLY and CDR2 is FYNNEI. This CDR3 is built from 12 residues. V gave up 8 bases and J gave up 7 bases, with 14 bases separating them. CDR3 DNA: TGTGCCAGCGGTTCTACAGGGATTGAAGCTTTCTTT. Its translation: CASGSTGIEAFF.

The chain links TRBV28 to TRBJ1-5; perhaps TRBD1 as D (6 bases). The V end lost 7 bases, the J end lost 5 bases, and 15 bases lay between the germline ends. CDR3 size: 14 residues. Per germline, CDR1 MDHEN and CDR2 SYDVKM. Written as DNA, the CDR3 is TGTGCCAGCACTAGGACAGTACTCTATCAGCCCCAGCATTTT. Protein: CASTRTVLYQPQHF. Using reference TRBV28 and TRBJ1-5 for the parts outside the CDR3, the full variable domain is DVKVTQSSRYLVKRTGEKVFLECVQDMDHENMFWYRQDPGLGLRLIYFSYDVKMKEKGDIPEGYSVSREKKERFSLILESASTNQTSMYLCASTRTVLYQPQHFGDGTRLSIL.

The chain has TRBV7-9 and TRBJ2-3; no reliable D call. This CDR3 comprises 12 residues. Germline V gene sequence: CDR1 SEHNR, CDR2 FQNEAQ (reference sequence). The germline V and J ends were trimmed by 4 bases and 5 bases, with 7 bases remaining between them. The CDR3 DNA follows: TGTGCCAGCAGCTCGGTTCTAGATACGCAGTATTTT. Its protein is CASSSVLDTQYF.

The CDR3 DNA sequence: TGTGCCAGCAGTGGAGCCGACTCACCCCTCCACTTT. Its protein is CASSGADSPLHF. This chain joins TRBV28 and TRBJ1-6; D is unclear. The germline V gene encodes CDR1 MDHEN and CDR2 SYDVKM. CDR3 size: 12 residues. Trimming left V 5 bases short and J 10 bases short, with 9 bases between.

The chain employs TRBV7-2 and TRBJ2-2, with TRBD2 matching over 8 bases. This CDR3 spans 17 amino acids. The V segment lost 5 bases and the J segment 0 bases; nucleotides outside the gene matches: 8. Germline loops: CDR1 SGHTA, CDR2 FQGNSA. The CDR3 reads CASSPPTSVPNTGELFF. The CDR3 nucleotides are TGTGCCAGCAGCCCGCCGACTAGCGTGCCGAACACCGGGGAGCTGTTTTTT. The full variable domain, in which reference TRBV7-2 and TRBJ2-2 provide the parts outside the CDR3, is GAGVSQSPSNKVTEKGKDVELRCDPISGHTALYWYRQSLGQGLEFLIYFQGNSAPDKSGLPSDRFSAERTGGSVSTLTIQRTQQEDSAVYLCASSPPTSVPNTGELFFGEGSRLTVL.

The chain recombines TRBV30 with TRBJ1-3, with 7 bases matching TRBD1. J gave up 1 base and V 5 bases, and 8 bases lay outside the gene matches. CDR3 length equals 15 residues. Per germline, CDR1 GTSNPN and CDR2 SVGIG (reference sequence). The CDR3 is CAWADDRVSGNTIYF. DNA of the CDR3: TGTGCCTGGGCGGATGACAGGGTGTCTGGAAACACCATATATTTT. Complete variable domain (other parts from reference TRBV30 and TRBJ1-3): SQTIHQWPATLVQPVGSPLSLECTVEGTSNPNLYWYRQAAGRGLQLLFYSVGIGQISSEVPQNLSASRPQDRQFILSSKKLLLSDSGFYLCAWADDRVSGNTIYFGEGSWLTVV.

This clone was picked up one time. The chain couples TRBV7-2 to TRBJ2-7; the match to TRBD2 covers 8 bases. Per germline, CDR1 SGHTA and CDR2 FQGNSA. V lost 6 bases and J lost 6; bases outside the gene matches: 10. The CDR3 length is 14 residues. CDR3 sequence reads: CASRPGTSSGEQYF. CDR3 sequence (DNA): TGTGCCAGCAGGCCCGGGACTAGTAGTGGCGAGCAGTACTTC.

The chain carries TRBV27 and TRBJ1-1, with D tentatively TRBD1 (6 bases). V lost 7 bases, J lost 11 bases, and 17 bases lay in between. CDR3 length equals 12 residues. The germline CDR1 and CDR2 sequences are MNHEY and SMNVEV (reference sequence). CDR3 coding DNA: TGTGCCAGCAAAAACGGCGCGGGGGGCGCTTTCTTT. Translation gives CASKNGAGGAFF.

The chain is built from TRBV6-2 or TRBV6-3 and TRBJ1-2; D is uncertain. Germline assignment: CDR1 MNHEY and CDR2 SVGEGT. V lost 5 bases, J lost 2 bases, and 9 bases lay in between. The length of the CDR3 is 13 residues. The DNA for the CDR3 is TGTGCCAGCAGTGACACGGAAAACTATGGCTACACCTTC. Encoded protein: CASSDTENYGYTF.

The CDR3 bases are TGTGCCTCGACTCCCCTGGATACGCAGTATTTT. It is translated as CASTPLDTQYF. The chain employs TRBV30 and TRBJ2-3; D is unclear. Germline V gene lookup returns CDR1 GTSNPN and CDR2 SVGIG (reference sequence). The germline V and J ends were trimmed by 7 bases and 6 bases, with 11 bases remaining between them. The CDR3 totals 11 residues. The variable domain in full, with the rest retrieved from reference TRBV30 and TRBJ2-3, is SQTIHQWPATLVQPVGSPLSLECTVEGTSNPNLYWYRQAAGRGLQLLFYSVGIGQISSEVPQNLSASRPQDRQFILSSKKLLLSDSGFYLCASTPLDTQYFGPGTRLTVL.

The gene calls are TRBV13 and TRBJ2-7, with a tentative D call TRBD2 (6 bases). The CDR3 is made up of 14 amino acids. The V and J ends lost 3 bases and 7 bases respectively, with 16 bases between them. Germline V gives CDR1 PRHDT, CDR2 FYEKMQ (reference sequence). CDR3: CASSFGEVRGEQYF. CDR3 sequence (DNA): TGTGCCAGCAGCTTTGGCGAGGTTCGGGGGGAGCAGTACTTC. Based on the CDR3 plus reference TRBV13 and TRBJ2-7, the full variable domain is AAGVIQSPRHLIKEKRETATLKCYPIPRHDTVYWYQQGPGQDPQFLISFYEKMQSDKGSIPDRFSAQQFSDYHSELNMSSLELGDSALYFCASSFGEVRGEQYFGPGTRLTVT.

The chain has TRBV6-5 and TRBJ1-2; D remains ambiguous. CDR3 size: 14 residues. In germline, CDR1 is MNHEY, CDR2 SVGAGI. The V and J ends lost 7 bases and 0 bases respectively, with 12 bases between them. The CDR3 DNA reads as TGTGCCAGCACCCTGAATGGAGCTAACTATGGCTACACCTTC. Translation: CASTLNGANYGYTF.

The chain is built from TRBV11-2 and TRBJ2-5, with D possibly TRBD2 on 5 matching bases. CDR1 and CDR2 (germline): SGHAT, FQNNGV. The CDR3 has 14 residues. V was cut by 5 bases and J by 1 base, with 11 bases left in between. The CDR3 reads CASSPLGLQETQYF. In DNA, the CDR3 is TGTGCCAGCAGCCCTCTCGGACTCCAAGAGACCCAGTACTTC.

The chain recombines TRBV7-6 with TRBJ2-2; tentatively, D is TRBD1 (6 bases). The CDR3 has 15 amino acids. Germline V gene lookup returns CDR1 SGHVS and CDR2 FNYEAQ. The ends were cut back, 2 bases at V and 1 base at J, with 8 bases in the middle. CDR3 in amino acids: CASSLTGQNTGELFF. CDR3 in DNA: TGTGCCAGCAGCTTAACGGGACAGAACACCGGGGAGCTGTTTTTT.

The V gene is TRBV14, the J gene TRBJ2-7, with unresolved D. The CDR3 loop spans 12 amino acids. Germline CDR1 SGHDN, CDR2 FVKESK. V was shortened by 1 base and J by 7 bases, with 8 bases between the two germline ends. The CDR3 reads CASSQVYWEQYF. CDR3 bases: TGTGCCAGCAGCCAAGTATACTGGGAGCAGTACTTC.

J is TRBJ1-3 and V is TRBV28, with TRBD1 as a possible D gene (6 bases). V was clipped by 8 bases and J by 6 bases, with 14 bases between them. The CDR3 sequence is 13 residues long. CDR1 is MDHEN, CDR2 SYDVKM, per germline. The CDR3 DNA reads TGTGCCAGCTGGAACAGGGAAGAAAACACCATATATTTT. Protein product: CASWNREENTIYF. The full variable domain, rest sourced from reference TRBV28 and TRBJ1-3, is DVKVTQSSRYLVKRTGEKVFLECVQDMDHENMFWYRQDPGLGLRLIYFSYDVKMKEKGDIPEGYSVSREKKERFSLILESASTNQTSMYLCASWNREENTIYFGEGSWLTVV.

This sequence joins TRBV28 and TRBJ1-1; tentative D call: TRBD1 (6 bases). Germline lookup yields CDR1 MDHEN and CDR2 SYDVKM. V lost 8 bases, J lost 3 bases, and 19 bases lay in between. CDR3 size: 15 residues. The CDR3 sequence is CASGQLSTSYTEAFF. CDR3 sequence (DNA): TGTGCCAGCGGACAGCTATCAACGTCCTACACTGAAGCTTTCTTT.

This chain uses TRBV6-5 with TRBJ1-1; 8 bases match TRBD1. Germline values: CDR1 MNHEY, CDR2 SVGAGI. V gave up 7 bases and J gave up 9 bases; unmatched junction bases: 10. The CDR3 has 13 residues. The CDR3 loop is CASTIERQGQAFF. The CDR3, as DNA: TGTGCCAGCACCATAGAAAGACAGGGGCAAGCTTTCTTT.

The rearrangement uses TRBV27 and TRBJ1-1; 7 nucleotides align to TRBD1. J was trimmed by 1 base and V by 7 bases; bases with no gene match: 12. CDR3 length: 16 residues. Germline CDR1 reads MNHEY; CDR2 reads SMNVEV (reference sequence). The chain's CDR3 is CASKTTGVGGNTEAFF. The CDR3 DNA sequence: TGTGCCAGCAAAACTACAGGGGTAGGAGGGAACACTGAAGCTTTCTTT.

The chain couples TRBV9 to TRBJ2-2, with D tentatively TRBD1 (5 bases). V lost 0 bases and J 3 bases, leaving 12 bases between the germline ends. This CDR3 is built from 16 residues. Germline values: CDR1 SGDLS, CDR2 YYNGEE. The CDR3: CASSVVAGLDTGELFF. As DNA, the CDR3 is TGTGCCAGCAGCGTAGTCGCAGGGCTAGACACCGGGGAGCTGTTTTTT.

V and J are TRBV4-1 and TRBJ1-2; D is unresolved. This CDR3 is built from 20 residues. Trimming pared 4 bases from V and 0 bases from J, leaving 27 bases between. CDR1 is MGHRA and CDR2 is YSYEKL in the germline V gene. In DNA, the CDR3 is TGCGCCAGCAGCCCCAAGGTCGGCGGAGAGACTAGTCCTGCTAACTATGGCTACACCTTC. It codes for CASSPKVGGETSPANYGYTF.

In nucleotides, the CDR3 is TGTGCCACCAGCAGACGTAGCGGGGGGCCGGGAGATACGCAGTATTTT. Residues: CATSRRSGGPGDTQYF. The rearrangement uses TRBV15 and TRBJ2-3, with 10 bases matching TRBD2. Per germline, CDR1 LNHNV and CDR2 YYDKDF (reference sequence). V lost 2 bases to trimming and J lost 5 bases; unmatched junction nucleotides: 7. CDR3 length: 16 amino acids.

J is TRBJ1-6 and V is TRBV14; 7 bases align to TRBD1. V was pared by 4 bases and J by 10 bases, with 4 bases of the junction left unmatched. The CDR3 is made up of 13 amino acids. Germline V CDR1 and CDR2: SGHDN, FVKESK. The CDR3 reads CASSLGGRSPLHF. CDR3 nucleotide sequence: TGTGCCAGCAGCCTAGGGGGCCGGTCACCCCTCCACTTT.

This clone was recorded a few times. The chain links TRBV28 to TRBJ2-6; the match to TRBD1 covers 8 bases. CDR3 size: 16 residues. The germline V gene encodes CDR1 MDHEN and CDR2 SYDVKM. Trimming took 6 bases from V and 0 from J; bases not matched to a gene: 4. The CDR3: CASSHDRGSGANVLTF. CDR3 DNA: TGTGCCAGCAGCCATGACAGGGGCTCTGGGGCCAACGTCCTGACTTTC.

The chain carries TRBV29-1 and TRBJ1-1; TRBD1 agrees at 10 bases. The CDR3 totals 12 residues. The V segment lost 8 bases and the J segment 4 bases; nucleotides outside the gene matches: 4. Germline V CDR1 and CDR2: SQVTM, ANQGSEA. CDR3 in amino acids: CSPWTGGTEAFF. In DNA, the CDR3 is TGCAGCCCATGGACAGGGGGCACTGAAGCTTTCTTT.

The chain joins TRBV9 to TRBJ1-4; no firm D call. The V gene's germline CDR1 is SGDLS and CDR2 YYNGEE. The CDR3 is 15 residues long. Deletions cut 0 bases from V and 1 base from J, with 7 bases between. The CDR3 DNA follows: TGTGCCAGCAGCGTAGGAGGGTTAACTAATGAAAAACTGTTTTTT. Translation gives CASSVGGLTNEKLFF.

The J gene is TRBJ1-1, the V gene TRBV10-3; D is ambiguous. The length of the CDR3 is 17 residues. The germline V gene has CDR1 ENHRY and CDR2 SYGVKD. Trimming took off 2 bases at V and 1 base at J, with 17 bases between the two ends. DNA for the CDR3: TGTGCCATCAGTGAGAGTTCAGGAGGAAGGGAGAACACTGAAGCTTTCTTT. It yields the protein CAISESSGGRENTEAFF.